The clone carrying this T cell receptor beta chain showed up just once. The antigen remains undetermined. These data come from a study of cytomegalovirus exposure and HLA in healthy donors. CDR3 size: 13 residues. The germline V gene has CDR1 SGHKS and CDR2 YYEKEE (reference sequence). The V end lost 3 bases, the J end lost 0 bases, and 6 bases lay between the germline ends. A multiplex PCR was run with 60 Vbeta primers and 13 Jbeta primers. Clones were sequenced by immunoSEQ multiplex PCR, and TCRdb holds only the in-frame ones, with some missing. The profile shows about 120,000 clones, approximately 80% of them singletons. The study, taken as a whole, reports: TRBV6-2, TRBV6-3 and other indistinguishable V segments were excluded.

V and J are TRBV5-5 and TRBJ1-1, with D possibly being TRBD1 (5 bases). The source material was PBMCs. The TCR originated in a woman aged 18-29 years in good health and CMV-seronegative. CDR3 loop: CASSWTLNTEAFF. CDR3 nucleotides: TGTGCCAGCAGCTGGACACTGAACACTGAAGCTTTCTTT. Using reference TRBV5-5 and TRBJ1-1 for the parts outside the CDR3, the full variable domain is DAGVTQSPTHLIKTRGQQVTLRCSPISGHKSVSWYQQVLGQGPQFIFQYYEKEERGRGNFPDRFSARQFPNYSSELNVNALLLGDSALYLCASSWTLNTEAFFGQGTRLTVV.